This T cell receptor beta chain was documented in a study of spatial heterogeneity in lung cancer. Study-level information: Sequences of the beta chain were consistently detected in greater numbers than alpha-chain sequences. Study results and caveats: Mutation counts in tumors were tracked by counts of expanded intratumoral alpha and beta TCRs. The study found that ubiquitous and regional expanded TCR counts tracked ubiquitous and regional nonsynonymous mutations, respectively.

The sample holds many counts of this clonotype. Its specificity is unknown. Single TCR cDNA molecules each had their own unique molecular identifier. TCRdb called the 5' RACE reads again in MiXCR, with one record for every CDR3 protein. The repertoire includes around 95,000 distinct CDR3 sequences, around 4.8% of them detected once, and 21% sits in the top ten. The CDR3 runs to 12 residues. The ends lost 5 bases at V and 5 bases at J; junction bases unmatched: 3. From germline, CDR1 is SNHLY and CDR2 FYNNEI. Time point meaning: sample taken at primary tumor resection. Donors were roughly 70 untreated early-stage non-small cell lung cancer patients.

The clonotype was recovered from a male donor with early-stage non-small cell lung cancer. V and J are TRBV2 and TRBJ2-7, with TRBD1 matching 7 bases. This sample comprised lung tumor tissue, obtained at surgery. CDR3 region: CASSWTGDEQYF. DNA of the CDR3: TGTGCCAGCAGTTGGACAGGCGACGAGCAGTACTTC.